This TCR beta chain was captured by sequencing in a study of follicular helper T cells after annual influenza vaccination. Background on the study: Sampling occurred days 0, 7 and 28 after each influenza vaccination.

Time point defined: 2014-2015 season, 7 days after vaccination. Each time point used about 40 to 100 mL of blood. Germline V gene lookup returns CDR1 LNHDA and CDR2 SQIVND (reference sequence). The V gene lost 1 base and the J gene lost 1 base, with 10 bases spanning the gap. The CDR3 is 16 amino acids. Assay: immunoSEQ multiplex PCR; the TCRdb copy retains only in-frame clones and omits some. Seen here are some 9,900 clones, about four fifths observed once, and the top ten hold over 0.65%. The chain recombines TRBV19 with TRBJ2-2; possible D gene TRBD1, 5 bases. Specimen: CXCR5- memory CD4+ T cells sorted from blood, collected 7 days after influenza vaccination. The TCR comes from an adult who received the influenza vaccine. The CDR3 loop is CASSIATTVNTGELFF. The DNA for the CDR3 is TGTGCCAGTAGTATAGCCACGACAGTGAACACCGGGGAGCTGTTTTTT.